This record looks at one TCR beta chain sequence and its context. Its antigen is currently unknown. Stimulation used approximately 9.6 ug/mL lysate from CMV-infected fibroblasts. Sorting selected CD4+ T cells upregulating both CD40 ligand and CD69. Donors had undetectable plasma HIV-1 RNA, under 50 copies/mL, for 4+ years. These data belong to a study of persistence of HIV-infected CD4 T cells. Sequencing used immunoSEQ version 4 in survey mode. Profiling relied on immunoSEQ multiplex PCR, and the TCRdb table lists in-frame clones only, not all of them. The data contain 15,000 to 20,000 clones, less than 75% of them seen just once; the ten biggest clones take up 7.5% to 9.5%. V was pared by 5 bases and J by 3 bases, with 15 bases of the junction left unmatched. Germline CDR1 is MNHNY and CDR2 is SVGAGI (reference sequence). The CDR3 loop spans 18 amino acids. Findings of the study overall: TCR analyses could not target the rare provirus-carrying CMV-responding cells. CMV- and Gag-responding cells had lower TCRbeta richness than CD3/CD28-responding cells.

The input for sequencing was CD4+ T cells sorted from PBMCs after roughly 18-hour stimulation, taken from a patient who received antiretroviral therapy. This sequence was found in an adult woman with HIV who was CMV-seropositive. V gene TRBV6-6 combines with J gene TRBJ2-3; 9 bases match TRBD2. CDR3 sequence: CASSLNGVSGGRTDTQYF. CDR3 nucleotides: TGTGCCAGCAGTCTAAACGGGGTTAGCGGGGGCCGGACAGATACGCAGTATTTT.